The sample holds a few counts of the clone carrying this T cell receptor beta chain. The antigen remains undetermined. Individual cDNA molecules carried attached unique molecular identifiers. TCRdb used MiXCR to reprocess the 5' RACE reads, holding one entry per CDR3 protein. The sample includes about 99,000 distinct CDR3 sequences, approximately 15% of them seen just once. This entry belongs to a study of early T cells in non-severe SARS-CoV-2 infection. Whole-study context: From unsorted whole blood, bulk RNA was sequenced, and the chains remained unpaired. Study-level findings and limits: Sequences matched to VDJdb favored anti-spike CD8 responses, while private and CD4 specificities were missed.

The CDR3 runs 16 residues. V shed 3 bases, J shed 4 bases, and the junction held 10 bases outside the gene matches. Germline V gene lookup returns CDR1 SGHAT and CDR2 FQNNGV. The TCR originated in an adult who was a healthcare worker with PCR-confirmed SARS-CoV-2 infection or an uninfected control (not recorded which). Input material: whole blood. The gene calls are TRBV11-2 and TRBJ1-1; TRBD1 matches at 8 bases. The CDR3 region is CASSFRTGFRGTEAFF. The CDR3, as DNA: TGTGCCAGCAGCTTTCGGACAGGGTTTCGGGGCACTGAAGCTTTCTTT.